This entry describes one TCR beta chain. The target of this receptor is not known. One base away there is no much larger clone; base qualities are not given. V lost 5 bases and J lost 3 bases, and the count of bases not matched to a germline gene is 13. From the cysteine through the phenylalanine, the CDR3 covers 19 amino acids. CDR3 DNA only is kept here, 57 bases in frame from base 1. The germline V gene encodes CDR1 SGHTA and CDR2 FQGNSA. Whole blood was collected in K2EDTA tubes by collaborating institutions according to the institutions' own protocols. For TCRbeta analysis, collaborators shipped samples in one of three forms: frozen whole blood, isolated PBMCs, or DNA extracted from either of those sample types. The sample belongs to a study of blood T cell repertoires in COVID-19 (dated by TCRdb to between 2020 and 2021). Looking at the study overall: Samples from collaborators originated in the United States, Italy and Spain and spanned both the acute and convalescent phases of COVID-19. The samples were drawn from the first 160 participants of the ongoing ImmuneRACE study and from more than 1,000 subjects provided by 6 global collaborators. The repertoires were made available in a free public database intended to serve as a resource for research on the immune response to SARS-CoV-2. The dataset comprised deeply sampled blood TCRbeta repertoires from subjects exposed to, actively infected with, or recovered from COVID-19. The material from the prospective study consisted of cDNA or gDNA derived from T cells, B-cell-depleted T cells, or PBMCs. HLA class I and class II types, where available, came from metadata supplied by the sample provider rather than from assay-based typing. The sample metadata nearly always contained a de-identified subject ID, COVID-19 status, age in years and sex.

What the research found in general, with its limitations: The amount of clinical and demographic metadata varied by source and participant and was provided uncurated.

TCRbeta CDR3 regions were amplified from genomic DNA using the immunoSEQ Assay, a bias-controlled multiplex PCR. Regarding the original processing steps: The number of nucleated cells in each sample was estimated by amplification of reference gene primers within the assay. To quantify the absolute abundance of each unique TCRbeta CDR3 rearrangement, sequence reads were collapsed and filtered. For each sample, productive Simpson clonality was calculated as the square root of Simpson's diversity index across productive rearrangements. The clones in this table, taken by TCRdb from immuneACCESS, are in-frame only. Not every clone is retained; where verified, under half of the shortfall comes from an unresolved V gene, and the cause of the rest is unknown. V, J and clone size derive from that table, while D and trimming were established from the DNA sequence. The sample table contains roughly 300,000 clones; only one count was recorded for around 90% of them. The top ten constitute approximately 8.5% of the sample.

Rearrangement joined TRBV7-2 to TRBJ2-7; 16 central bases correspond to TRBD2. Sequencing input: peripheral blood. The receptor was derived from a man between 18 and 29 years old with active or convalescent COVID-19. The CDR3 reads CASSLPGLAGGTPSYEQYF. The DNA sequence follows: TGTGCCAGCAGCCTACCGGGACTAGCGGGGGGGACCCCCAGCTACGAGCAGTACTTC.